A selection of T cell receptor beta chains follows, all from one sample in a study of T-cell memory formation after mild COVID-19. One entry per CDR3 protein results from TCRdb running MiXCR on the 5' RACE reads. The sample contains under 400,000 distinct CDR3 sequences, around 27% of which appear only once. Specimen: PBMCs or a T cell subset sorted from them (not recorded which). The receptors stem from an adult woman who had mild COVID-19 (a few samples of this study predate the infection). Cell type and time point are not known. Both conserved end residues are part of each CDR3. A D gene is named only where the DNA matches it firmly. A row's size may be missing; if present it is once, few, many or a size class.

v_call: TRBV12-3/TRBV12-4
clone_size: few
j_call: TRBJ2-2
d_call: NA
cdr3_nt: TGTGCCAGCAGCCACCCCCTGGGCGCCGGTGGCACCGGGGAGCTGTTTTTT
cdr3_aa: CASSHPLGAGGTGELFF

v_call: TRBV12-3/TRBV12-4
clone_size: NA
j_call: TRBJ2-1
d_call: TRBD2
cdr3_nt: TGTGCCAGCAGTCTCCAGGCCGAAATAGCGGGGCGGGTCGATGAGCAGTTCTTC
cdr3_aa: CASSLQAEIAGRVDEQFF

v_call: TRBV5-1
clone_size: few
j_call: TRBJ2-2
d_call: NA
cdr3_nt: TGCGCCAGCAGCTTGGTGTCAGCCGCGAACACCGGGGAGCTGTTTTTT
cdr3_aa: CASSLVSAANTGELFF

v_call: TRBV7-2
clone_size: NA
j_call: TRBJ2-1
d_call: TRBD1
cdr3_nt: TGTGCCAGCAGCTTACCCCCGGGACAGGGGCACAATGAGCAGTTCTTC
cdr3_aa: CASSLPPGQGHNEQFF

v_call: TRBV5-4
clone_size: NA
j_call: TRBJ2-7
d_call: NA
cdr3_nt: TGTGCCAGCAGCGGCGGGACAGAAGACTCCTACGAGCAGTACTTC
cdr3_aa: CASSGGTEDSYEQYF

v_call: TRBV7-9
clone_size: NA
j_call: TRBJ2-7
d_call: NA
cdr3_nt: TGTGCCAGCAGCCGACACGAGGGCCTCTCCTACGAGCAGTACTTC
cdr3_aa: CASSRHEGLSYEQYF

v_call: TRBV12-3/TRBV12-4
clone_size: NA
j_call: TRBJ2-7
d_call: NA
cdr3_nt: TGTGCCAGCACCCTCGCGGGTCCCTACGAGCAGTACTTC
cdr3_aa: CASTLAGPYEQYF

v_call: TRBV7-9
clone_size: many
j_call: TRBJ2-2
d_call: NA
cdr3_nt: TGTGCCAGCTTTCGGGAAGGCGGGGAGCTGTTTTTT
cdr3_aa: CASFREGGELFF

v_call: TRBV24-1
clone_size: NA
j_call: TRBJ2-1
d_call: TRBD2
cdr3_nt: TGTGCCACCGCAACTAGCGGGAGGGCCAATGAGCAGTTCTTC
cdr3_aa: CATATSGRANEQFF

v_call: TRBV6-6
clone_size: NA
j_call: TRBJ2-1
d_call: NA
cdr3_nt: TGTGCCAGCAGTTACAGCGGGTCCACTCTAGGCTACAATGAGCAGTTCTTC
cdr3_aa: CASSYSGSTLGYNEQFF

v_call: TRBV5-1
clone_size: NA
j_call: TRBJ2-1
d_call: TRBD2
cdr3_nt: TGCGCCAGCAGTTTCTCCGGGACTAGCGGGGGGGTTGAGCAGTTCTTC
cdr3_aa: CASSFSGTSGGVEQFF

v_call: TRBV14
clone_size: NA
j_call: TRBJ1-6
d_call: NA
cdr3_nt: TGTGCCAGCAGCCCCGCCACACATAATTCACCCCTCCACTTT
cdr3_aa: CASSPATHNSPLHF

v_call: TRBV5-1
clone_size: many
j_call: TRBJ1-1
d_call: TRBD1
cdr3_nt: TGCGCCAGCAGCTTCCAGGGGGCTTTGCTGAACACTGAAGCTTTCTTT
cdr3_aa: CASSFQGALLNTEAFF

v_call: TRBV7-9
clone_size: few
j_call: TRBJ2-3
d_call: NA
cdr3_nt: TGTGCCAGCAGCGATGGACAGCTTATTAGCACAGATACGCAGTATTTT
cdr3_aa: CASSDGQLISTDTQYF

v_call: TRBV10-3
clone_size: NA
j_call: TRBJ2-3
d_call: NA
cdr3_nt: TGTGCCATCAGTCAGGGGATTGCTGGTGGAACAGATACGCAGTATTTT
cdr3_aa: CAISQGIAGGTDTQYF

v_call: TRBV3-1
clone_size: NA
j_call: TRBJ2-2
d_call: NA
cdr3_nt: TGTGCCAGCAGCCAAGACAATGGCGGCGGGGAGCTGTTTTTT
cdr3_aa: CASSQDNGGGELFF

v_call: TRBV27
clone_size: NA
j_call: TRBJ2-1
d_call: NA
cdr3_nt: TGTGCCAGCTGTATTTCGCAGGGTCTCGATGAGCAGTTCTTC
cdr3_aa: CASCISQGLDEQFF

v_call: TRBV20-1
clone_size: NA
j_call: TRBJ2-7
d_call: NA
cdr3_nt: TGCAGTGCTACCCCCACGGTCTCCTACGAGCAGTACTTC
cdr3_aa: CSATPTVSYEQYF

v_call: TRBV12-3/TRBV12-4
clone_size: NA
j_call: TRBJ2-5
d_call: NA
cdr3_nt: TGTGCCAGCAGGGGGACGGAGGAAGAGACCCAGTACTTC
cdr3_aa: CASRGTEEETQYF

v_call: TRBV12-3/TRBV12-4
clone_size: few
j_call: TRBJ1-1
d_call: TRBD1
cdr3_nt: TGTGCCAGCAGTTTTGCGGGGCAGGGGGCTGAAGCTTTCTTT
cdr3_aa: CASSFAGQGAEAFF

v_call: TRBV5-1
clone_size: few
j_call: TRBJ2-3
d_call: NA
cdr3_nt: TGCGCCAGCAGCTTTGATAACCGCCCGTCAGATACGCAGTATTTT
cdr3_aa: CASSFDNRPSDTQYF

v_call: TRBV12-3/TRBV12-4
clone_size: few
j_call: TRBJ1-4
d_call: NA
cdr3_nt: TGTGCCAGCAGTTCCCCGAGCCCGGGGAAACTGTTTTTT
cdr3_aa: CASSSPSPGKLFF

v_call: TRBV27
clone_size: NA
j_call: TRBJ2-3
d_call: NA
cdr3_nt: TGTGCCAGCAGTCTCGCCGGGGGAATTAGCACAGATACGCAGTATTTT
cdr3_aa: CASSLAGGISTDTQYF

v_call: TRBV20-1
clone_size: few
j_call: TRBJ2-3
d_call: NA
cdr3_nt: TGCAGTGCTATCCCTCCTGGTATAGATACGCAGTATTTT
cdr3_aa: CSAIPPGIDTQYF

v_call: TRBV7-2
clone_size: many
j_call: TRBJ1-2
d_call: TRBD1
cdr3_nt: TGTGCCAGCAGTTCCGGGACAGGGGATCGGGGCTACACCTTC
cdr3_aa: CASSSGTGDRGYTF

v_call: TRBV7-8
clone_size: NA
j_call: TRBJ2-2
d_call: TRBD1
cdr3_nt: TGTGCCAGCAGCTTCGGGGACAGGGGACCCGGGGAGCTGTTTTTT
cdr3_aa: CASSFGDRGPGELFF

v_call: TRBV5-5
clone_size: few
j_call: TRBJ2-2
d_call: TRBD2
cdr3_nt: TGTGCCAGCAGCTTGCGTACTTCAAAAACTAGCGGGAACTGGGGCGGGGAGCTGTTTTTT
cdr3_aa: CASSLRTSKTSGNWGGELFF

v_call: TRBV7-6
clone_size: NA
j_call: TRBJ2-1
d_call: NA
cdr3_nt: TGTGCCAGCAGCCTCCGACTAGGAGGTACCAATGAGCAGTTCTTC
cdr3_aa: CASSLRLGGTNEQFF

v_call: TRBV19
clone_size: many
j_call: TRBJ2-2
d_call: NA
cdr3_nt: TGTGCCAGTATTCGAACAGATCAGCAACGGACCGGGGAGCTGTTTTTT
cdr3_aa: CASIRTDQQRTGELFF

v_call: TRBV7-6
clone_size: NA
j_call: TRBJ2-3
d_call: NA
cdr3_nt: TGTGCCAGCAGCTCAGCTGGGGGAGTAGATACGCAGTATTTT
cdr3_aa: CASSSAGGVDTQYF

v_call: TRBV11-2
clone_size: few
j_call: TRBJ2-5
d_call: NA
cdr3_nt: TGTGCCAGCAGCACGGGACACGGCCAAGAGACCCAGTACTTC
cdr3_aa: CASSTGHGQETQYF

v_call: TRBV29-1
clone_size: few
j_call: TRBJ1-2
d_call: NA
cdr3_nt: TGCAGCGTCAGCCTCGGGACTCTAGGTGGCTACACCTTC
cdr3_aa: CSVSLGTLGGYTF

v_call: TRBV24-1
clone_size: few
j_call: TRBJ2-2
d_call: NA
cdr3_nt: TGTGCCACCAGTGGCGCTCCTAACGCCGGGGAGCTGTTTTTT
cdr3_aa: CATSGAPNAGELFF

v_call: TRBV7-9
clone_size: NA
j_call: TRBJ2-7
d_call: NA
cdr3_nt: TGTGCCAGCAGCTTAGTCGGTCCTAATCCCTACGAGCAGTACTTC
cdr3_aa: CASSLVGPNPYEQYF

v_call: TRBV12-3/TRBV12-4
clone_size: few
j_call: TRBJ2-1
d_call: TRBD2
cdr3_nt: TGTGCCAGCACCTCCTGGGCGGGGGGACGCAATGAGCAGTTCTTC
cdr3_aa: CASTSWAGGRNEQFF

v_call: TRBV5-6
clone_size: few
j_call: TRBJ2-1
d_call: NA
cdr3_nt: TGTGCCAGCAGCTTGGCCTTAGACTACAATGAGCAGTTCTTC
cdr3_aa: CASSLALDYNEQFF

v_call: TRBV5-1
clone_size: few
j_call: TRBJ2-7
d_call: NA
cdr3_nt: TGCGCCAGCGCGGAGGGCCCAAGCTCCTACGAGCAGTACTTC
cdr3_aa: CASAEGPSSYEQYF

v_call: TRBV4-2
clone_size: NA
j_call: TRBJ2-3
d_call: TRBD2
cdr3_nt: TGTGCCAGCAGCCAAGCTGGGACTAGCGGCTCAGATACGCAGTATTTT
cdr3_aa: CASSQAGTSGSDTQYF

v_call: TRBV6-2/TRBV6-3
clone_size: few
j_call: TRBJ1-5
d_call: NA
cdr3_nt: TGTGCCAGCAGTTACGCCGTGGATCAGCCCCAGCATTTT
cdr3_aa: CASSYAVDQPQHF

v_call: TRBV12-3/TRBV12-4
clone_size: NA
j_call: TRBJ2-4
d_call: NA
cdr3_nt: TGTGCCAGCAGCCCATCGGACAGCCTCGGGAACATTCAGTACTTC
cdr3_aa: CASSPSDSLGNIQYF

v_call: TRBV11-2
clone_size: NA
j_call: TRBJ2-3
d_call: TRBD2
cdr3_nt: TGTGCCAGCAGCTACCAAGCGGGGGGGCCGGCAGATACGCAGTATTTT
cdr3_aa: CASSYQAGGPADTQYF

v_call: TRBV3-1
clone_size: NA
j_call: TRBJ1-2
d_call: NA
cdr3_nt: TGTGCCAGCAGCCAAGATGATAGGGCAGGGCGATTCTTC
cdr3_aa: CASSQDDRAGRFF

v_call: TRBV4-3
clone_size: few
j_call: TRBJ2-5
d_call: TRBD1
cdr3_nt: TGCGCCAGCAGCCACAAAGGGGGCGTTGCGGAGACCCAGTACTTC
cdr3_aa: CASSHKGGVAETQYF

v_call: TRBV20-1
clone_size: NA
j_call: TRBJ1-6
d_call: NA
cdr3_nt: TGCAGTGCCGCCGGGGGGACCCGGGGTTCACCCCTCCACTTT
cdr3_aa: CSAAGGTRGSPLHF

v_call: TRBV12-3/TRBV12-4
clone_size: NA
j_call: TRBJ1-5
d_call: TRBD1
cdr3_nt: TGTGCCAGCAGCCTGGACAGGTCCAGAAGTCAGCCCCAGCATTTT
cdr3_aa: CASSLDRSRSQPQHF

v_call: TRBV15
clone_size: few
j_call: TRBJ1-2
d_call: TRBD1
cdr3_nt: TGTGCCACCAGCAGTCCACAGGGGCCAGACTATGGCTACACCTTC
cdr3_aa: CATSSPQGPDYGYTF

v_call: TRBV20-1
clone_size: few
j_call: TRBJ2-1
d_call: NA
cdr3_nt: TGCAGTGCTAGAGAGAATAGGAATGAGCAGTTCTTC
cdr3_aa: CSARENRNEQFF

v_call: TRBV20-1
clone_size: NA
j_call: TRBJ1-6
d_call: TRBD1
cdr3_nt: TGCAGTATTAGAGAGGAAAGGGACAGCTCACCCCTCCACTTT
cdr3_aa: CSIREERDSSPLHF

v_call: TRBV7-2
clone_size: few
j_call: TRBJ2-1
d_call: NA
cdr3_nt: TGTGCCAGCAGCGGGGGGGCGAATATCAATGAGCAGTTCTTC
cdr3_aa: CASSGGANINEQFF

v_call: TRBV20-1
clone_size: once
j_call: TRBJ1-1
d_call: NA
cdr3_nt: TGCAGTGCTCCTGACTGGTCTGAGGCTTTCTTT
cdr3_aa: CSAPDWSEAFF